Included here is one T cell receptor (beta chain) sequence, with context. No antigen is known for it. These data belong to a study of blood T cells in healthy people across ages. Ranging in age from about 6 to 100, the donors were healthy Caucasian individuals from Russia. Every donor gave about 9 milliliters of peripheral blood. Next came a second PCR, run for about 7 to 11 cycles, which used a sample-barcoded 5' primer along with a J-beta primer mix. One entry per CDR3 protein, called by TCRdb with MiXCR from the 5' RACE reads. Of around 1,000,000 distinct CDR3 sequences listed, approximately 25% are singletons. The germline V gene encodes CDR1 MNHNY and CDR2 SVGAGI (reference sequence). The CDR3 sequence is 12 residues long. Findings and caveats of the study: Among long-lived donors, naive CD4+ cells were more numerous and diversity higher than in aged donors.

This sample was shared with a second study, whose subject was T cells of mothers and their children. This second study notes: A primer called M1S, used in the second PCR, added sample barcodes and 2-4 random nucleotides.

The sequencing sample was made of blood. V is TRBV6-6 and J is TRBJ2-1; the D is unclear. The better agreement between TRBJ2-7 and the DNA end casts doubt on the J call. The sequence derives from a girl aged 2-9 years in good health. The CDR3 loop reads CASSPMSYEQYF. The DNA for the CDR3 is TGTGCCAGCAGCCCGATGTCCTACGAGCAGTACTTC.